The sequence of this T cell receptor beta chain was determined in a study of blood T cell repertoires in COVID-19. Turning to the study itself: PBMCs, B-cell-depleted T cells, or T cells were the source of the cDNA or gDNA that made up the material.

TCRdb's copy holds only in-frame clones and misses some; the assay was immunoSEQ multiplex PCR. The sample shows fewer than 95,000 clones, roughly 90% of them seen only once. Germline lookup yields CDR1 SNHLY and CDR2 FYNNEI. The trim removed 4 bases at V and 0 bases at J, leaving 4 bases unmatched. This CDR3 has 15 amino acids. The rearrangement joins TRBV2 to TRBJ2-3, with 7 positions matching TRBD1. Source material: peripheral blood. This sequence was found in an elderly woman with acute or convalescent COVID-19. This chain's CDR3 is CASSAGQYSTDTQYF. Here the CDR3 DNA reads TGTGCCAGCAGTGCGGGACAGTACAGCACAGATACGCAGTATTTT.